These 8 T cell receptor beta chains came from one sample sequenced in a study of blood T cell repertoires in COVID-19. Clones were read by immunoSEQ multiplex PCR, and TCRdb kept only the in-frame ones, dropping some. Seen here are 70,000 or so clones, roughly 75% observed once, and the top ten hold 9% to 10%. The sample was peripheral blood. These receptors came from a human donor in a cohort sampled during active COVID-19.

This clone was seen once. The rearrangement uses TRBV3-1 (or the pseudogene TRBV3-2) and TRBJ2-3, with TRBD2 matching over 9 bases. The V gene end was trimmed by 4 bases and the J gene end by 5 bases; junction bases not matched to a gene: 19. The length of the CDR3 is 19 residues. The germline CDR1 and CDR2 sequences are LGHDT and YNNKEL (reference sequence). The CDR3: CASSRTSETEGGCGDTQYF. CDR3 DNA: TGTGCCAGCAGCCGGACTAGCGAGACCGAGGGAGGCTGTGGAGATACGCAGTATTTT.

The chain recombines TRBV5-1 with TRBJ2-1; 12 nucleotides match TRBD2. The CDR3 consists of 15 residues. The germline CDR1 and CDR2 sequences are SGHRS and YFSETQ. V was pared by 3 bases and J by 6 bases, with 4 bases of the junction left unmatched. CDR3 amino acids: CASSWLAGGPNEQFF. CDR3 bases: TGCGCCAGCAGCTGGCTAGCGGGAGGGCCCAATGAGCAGTTCTTC.

This clone was recorded a few times. The chain recombines TRBV4-1 with TRBJ2-7; weak D call: TRBD1 (6 bases). Looked up from germline, CDR1 is MGHRA and CDR2 is YSYEKL. Trimming shortened V by 1 base and J by 3 bases, and 22 bases separated the two germline ends. This CDR3 region has 18 residues. The CDR3 sequence: CASSQAGGAGVSLYEQYF. The DNA of the CDR3 is TGCGCCAGCAGCCAAGCTGGGGGAGCAGGGGTGAGTCTCTACGAGCAGTACTTC.

This chain links TRBV28 with TRBJ1-1; possibly TRBD1 for D (5 bases). Per the germline V gene, CDR1 is MDHEN and CDR2 is SYDVKM. The CDR3 has 13 residues. V shed 3 bases and J shed 11 bases, with 16 bases lying between them. As DNA, the CDR3 is TGTGCCAGCAGTTTCAGGGCCCCGGAGCAGGCTTTCTTT. Translating gives CASSFRAPEQAFF.

V usage is TRBV5-1 and J usage is TRBJ2-5, with 7 bases matching TRBD2. The trim removed 0 bases at V and 1 base at J, leaving 6 bases unmatched. From germline, CDR1 is SGHRS and CDR2 YFSETQ. The CDR3 extends over 16 amino acids. CDR3 DNA sequence: TGCGCCAGCAGCTTGGAGGCTAGCGGAGTCCAAGAGACCCAGTACTTC. Translating it yields CASSLEASGVQETQYF.

The chain joins TRBV11-2 to TRBJ1-2; D is possibly TRBD1 (5 bases). Germline V gene sequence: CDR1 SGHAT, CDR2 FQNNGV. This CDR3 contains 12 residues. The germline V and J ends were trimmed by 4 bases and 14 bases, with 17 bases remaining between them. The CDR3 here is CASSSLEGYETF. CDR3 DNA sequence: TGTGCCAGCAGCTCCCTGGAGGGGTATGAAACCTTC. The whole variable domain, remainder taken from reference TRBV11-2 and TRBJ1-2, is EAGVAQSPRYKIIEKRQSVAFWCNPISGHATLYWYQQILGQGPKLLIQFQNNGVVDDSQLPKDRFSAERLKGVDSTLKIQPAKLEDSAVYLCASSSLEGYETFGSGTRLTVV.

This chain uses TRBV18 with TRBJ2-7; a possible D gene is TRBD1 (5 bases). The germline gives CDR1 KGHSH, CDR2 LQKENI. The CDR3 consists of 14 residues. Trimming removed 1 base at V and 3 bases at J, with 10 bases between. The CDR3 nucleotides read TGTGCCAGCTCACCACTACAGGCTATCTACGAGCAGTACTTC. This translates into CASSPLQAIYEQYF. Complete variable domain (other parts from reference TRBV18 and TRBJ2-7): NAGVMQNPRHLVRRRGQEARLRCSPMKGHSHVYWYRQLPEEGLKFMVYLQKENIIDESGMPKERFSAEFPKEGPSILRIQQVVRGDSAAYFCASSPLQAIYEQYFGPGTRLTVT.

The V gene is TRBV3-1 (or the pseudogene TRBV3-2), the J gene TRBJ1-2, with D possibly TRBD1 on 6 matching bases. Germline V lookup: CDR1 LGHDT, CDR2 YNNKEL (reference sequence). Between the trimmed V and J ends, which lost 0 bases and 8 bases, there was a span of 10 bases. The CDR3 extends over 13 amino acids. The CDR3 loop is CASSQDGQGGYTF. The CDR3 DNA follows: TGTGCCAGCAGCCAAGATGGGCAGGGGGGCTACACCTTC.